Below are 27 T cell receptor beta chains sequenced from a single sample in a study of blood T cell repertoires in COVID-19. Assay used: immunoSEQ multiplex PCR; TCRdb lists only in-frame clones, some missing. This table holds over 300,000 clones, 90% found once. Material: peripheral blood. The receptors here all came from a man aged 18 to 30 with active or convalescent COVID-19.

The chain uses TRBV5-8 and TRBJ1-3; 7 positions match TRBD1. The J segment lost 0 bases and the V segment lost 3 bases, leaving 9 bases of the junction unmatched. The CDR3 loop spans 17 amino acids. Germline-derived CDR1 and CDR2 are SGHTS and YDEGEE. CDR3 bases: TGTGCCAGCAGCTCATGGACAGGTACCAACTCTGGAAACACCATATATTTT. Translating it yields CASSSWTGTNSGNTIYF.

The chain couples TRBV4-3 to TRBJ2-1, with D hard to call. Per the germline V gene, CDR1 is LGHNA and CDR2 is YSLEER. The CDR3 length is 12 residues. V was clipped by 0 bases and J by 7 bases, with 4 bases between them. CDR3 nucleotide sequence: TGCGCCAGCAGCCAAGATAAAAATGAGCAGTTCTTC. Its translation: CASSQDKNEQFF.

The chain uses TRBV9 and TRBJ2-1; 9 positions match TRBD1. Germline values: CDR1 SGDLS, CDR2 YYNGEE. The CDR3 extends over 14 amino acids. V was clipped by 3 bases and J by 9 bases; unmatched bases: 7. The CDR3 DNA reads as TGTGCCAGCAGCGAGGGGGACAGGGCCACTGAGCAGTTCTTC. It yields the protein CASSEGDRATEQFF.

The CDR3 is CASSPPAGAGELFF. The CDR3 DNA sequence: TGTGCCAGCTCACCACCCGCCGGGGCCGGGGAGCTGTTTTTT. The chain carries TRBV18 and TRBJ2-2; possible D gene TRBD2, 5 bases. Germline-derived CDR1 and CDR2 are KGHSH and LQKENI. The CDR3 covers 14 residues. V dropped 0 bases and J dropped 6 bases, with 8 bases sitting between them. Combining the CDR3 with reference TRBV18 and TRBJ2-2 gives the whole variable domain NAGVMQNPRHLVRRRGQEARLRCSPMKGHSHVYWYRQLPEEGLKFMVYLQKENIIDESGMPKERFSAEFPKEGPSILRIQQVVRGDSAAYFCASSPPAGAGELFFGEGSRLTVL.

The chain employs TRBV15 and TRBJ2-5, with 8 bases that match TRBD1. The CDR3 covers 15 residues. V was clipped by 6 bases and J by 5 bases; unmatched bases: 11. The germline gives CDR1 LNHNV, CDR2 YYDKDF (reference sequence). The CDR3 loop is CATSRQGPLGETQYF. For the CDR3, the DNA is TGTGCCACCAGTAGACAGGGGCCGCTGGGGGAGACCCAGTACTTC.

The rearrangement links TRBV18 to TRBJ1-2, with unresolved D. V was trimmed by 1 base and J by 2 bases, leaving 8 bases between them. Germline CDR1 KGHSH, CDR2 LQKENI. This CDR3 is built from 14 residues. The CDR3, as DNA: TGTGCCAGCTCACCACAAGTTCAGAACTATGGCTACACCTTC. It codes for CASSPQVQNYGYTF.

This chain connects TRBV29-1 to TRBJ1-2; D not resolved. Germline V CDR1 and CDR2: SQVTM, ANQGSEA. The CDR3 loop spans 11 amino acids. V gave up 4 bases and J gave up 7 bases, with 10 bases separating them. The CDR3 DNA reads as TGCAGCGTTGTGGGTGAGGGTGGCTACACCTTC. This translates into CSVVGEGGYTF.

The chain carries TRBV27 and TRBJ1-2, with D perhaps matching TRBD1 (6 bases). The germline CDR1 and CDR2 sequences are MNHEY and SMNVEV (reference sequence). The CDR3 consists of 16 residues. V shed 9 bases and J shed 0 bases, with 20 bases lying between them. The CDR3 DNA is TGTGCCAGTTATTCTTACCTACGGGACACTAACTATGGCTACACCTTC. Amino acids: CASYSYLRDTNYGYTF.

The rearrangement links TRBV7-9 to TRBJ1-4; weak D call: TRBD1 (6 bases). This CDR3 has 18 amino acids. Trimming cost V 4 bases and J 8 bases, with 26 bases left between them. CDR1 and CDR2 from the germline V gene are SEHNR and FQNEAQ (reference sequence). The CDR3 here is CASSYGSIPGPRGEKLFF. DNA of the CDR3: TGTGCCAGCAGCTACGGGTCAATACCGGGACCCAGGGGCGAAAAACTGTTTTTT.

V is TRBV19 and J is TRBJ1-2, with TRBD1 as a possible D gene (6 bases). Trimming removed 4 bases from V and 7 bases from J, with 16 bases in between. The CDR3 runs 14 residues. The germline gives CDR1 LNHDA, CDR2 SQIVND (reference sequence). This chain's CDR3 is CASSNPGGSGGYTF. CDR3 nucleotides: TGTGCCAGTAGTAACCCGGGGGGCTCGGGTGGCTACACCTTC.

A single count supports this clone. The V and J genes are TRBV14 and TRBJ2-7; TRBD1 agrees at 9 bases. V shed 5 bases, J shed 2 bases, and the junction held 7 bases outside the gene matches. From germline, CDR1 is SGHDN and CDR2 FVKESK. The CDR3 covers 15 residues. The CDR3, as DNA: TGTGCCAGCAGCGAACGGACAGGGGACCCCTACGAGCAGTACTTC. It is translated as CASSERTGDPYEQYF.

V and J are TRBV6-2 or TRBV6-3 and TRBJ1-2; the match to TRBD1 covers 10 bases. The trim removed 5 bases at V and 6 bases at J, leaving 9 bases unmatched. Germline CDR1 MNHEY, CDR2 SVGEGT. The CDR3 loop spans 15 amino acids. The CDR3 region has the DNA TGTGCCAGCAGTACGGACCGGACAGGGGGGCATGGCTACACCTTC. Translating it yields CASSTDRTGGHGYTF.

The CDR3 is CAISEGTALYGYTF. The CDR3 DNA sequence: TGTGCCATCAGTGAGGGGACAGCTCTCTATGGCTACACCTTC. The chain links TRBV10-3 to TRBJ1-2; 7 bases are a match to TRBD1. This CDR3 is built from 14 residues. The V gene's germline CDR1 is ENHRY and CDR2 SYGVKD. V trimming: 2 bases; J trimming: 4 bases; junction bases outside the gene matches: 4.

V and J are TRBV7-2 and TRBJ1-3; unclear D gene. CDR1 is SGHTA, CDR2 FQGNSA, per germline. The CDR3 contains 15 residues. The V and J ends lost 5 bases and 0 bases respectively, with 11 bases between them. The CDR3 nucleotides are TGTGCCAGCAGCCCCGACTCTGCCTCTGGAAACACCATATATTTT. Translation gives CASSPDSASGNTIYF.

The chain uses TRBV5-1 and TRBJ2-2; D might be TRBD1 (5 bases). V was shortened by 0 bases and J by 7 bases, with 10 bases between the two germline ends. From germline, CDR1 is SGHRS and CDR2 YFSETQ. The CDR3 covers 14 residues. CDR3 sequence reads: CASSLGGGFGELFF. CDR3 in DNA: TGCGCCAGCAGCTTGGGGGGCGGCTTCGGGGAGCTGTTTTTT. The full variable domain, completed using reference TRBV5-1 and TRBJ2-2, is KAGVTQTPRYLIKTRGQQVTLSCSPISGHRSVSWYQQTPGQGLQFLFEYFSETQRNKGNFPGRFSGRQFSNSRSEMNVSTLELGDSALYLCASSLGGGFGELFFGEGSRLTVL.

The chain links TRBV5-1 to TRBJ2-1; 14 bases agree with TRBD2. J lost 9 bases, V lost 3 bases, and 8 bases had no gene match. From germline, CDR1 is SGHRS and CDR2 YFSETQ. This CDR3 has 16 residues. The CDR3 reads CASSSTSGGAFGEQFF. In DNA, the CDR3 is TGCGCCAGCAGCTCGACTAGCGGGGGGGCCTTTGGTGAGCAGTTCTTC. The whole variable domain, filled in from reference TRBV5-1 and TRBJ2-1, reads KAGVTQTPRYLIKTRGQQVTLSCSPISGHRSVSWYQQTPGQGLQFLFEYFSETQRNKGNFPGRFSGRQFSNSRSEMNVSTLELGDSALYLCASSSTSGGAFGEQFFGPGTRLTVL.

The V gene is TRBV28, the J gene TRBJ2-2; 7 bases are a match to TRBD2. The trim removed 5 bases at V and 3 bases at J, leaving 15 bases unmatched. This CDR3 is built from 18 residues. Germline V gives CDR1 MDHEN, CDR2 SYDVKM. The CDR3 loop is CASSPTPKAGRYTGELFF. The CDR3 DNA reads TGTGCCAGCAGTCCCACCCCAAAAGCGGGGAGGTACACCGGGGAGCTGTTTTTT.

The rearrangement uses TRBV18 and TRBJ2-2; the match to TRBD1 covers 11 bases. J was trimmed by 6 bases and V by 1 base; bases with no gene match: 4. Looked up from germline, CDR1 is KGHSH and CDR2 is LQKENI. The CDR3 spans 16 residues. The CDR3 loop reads CASSPLGQGAAGELFF. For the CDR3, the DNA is TGTGCCAGCTCACCACTCGGACAGGGGGCGGCCGGGGAGCTGTTTTTT.

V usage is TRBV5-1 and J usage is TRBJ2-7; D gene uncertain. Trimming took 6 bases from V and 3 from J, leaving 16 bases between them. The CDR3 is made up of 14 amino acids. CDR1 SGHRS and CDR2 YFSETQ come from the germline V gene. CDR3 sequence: CASNQQPKRYEQYF. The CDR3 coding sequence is TGCGCCAGCAATCAACAACCAAAGCGCTACGAGCAGTACTTC. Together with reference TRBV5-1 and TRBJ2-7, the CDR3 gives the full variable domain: KAGVTQTPRYLIKTRGQQVTLSCSPISGHRSVSWYQQTPGQGLQFLFEYFSETQRNKGNFPGRFSGRQFSNSRSEMNVSTLELGDSALYLCASNQQPKRYEQYFGPGTRLTVT.

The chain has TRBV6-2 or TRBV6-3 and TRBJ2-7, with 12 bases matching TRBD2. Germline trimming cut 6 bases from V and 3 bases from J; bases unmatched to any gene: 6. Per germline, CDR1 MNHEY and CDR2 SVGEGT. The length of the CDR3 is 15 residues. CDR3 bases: TGTGCCAGCAGCCAACTAGCGGGGGGATACTACGAGCAGTACTTC. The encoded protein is CASSQLAGGYYEQYF.

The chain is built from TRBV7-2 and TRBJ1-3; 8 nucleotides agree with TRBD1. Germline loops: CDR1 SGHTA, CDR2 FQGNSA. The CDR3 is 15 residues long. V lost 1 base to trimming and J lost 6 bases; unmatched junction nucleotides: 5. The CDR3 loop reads CASSLGTGRANTIYF. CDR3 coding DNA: TGTGCCAGCAGCTTAGGGACAGGGAGGGCAAACACCATATATTTT.

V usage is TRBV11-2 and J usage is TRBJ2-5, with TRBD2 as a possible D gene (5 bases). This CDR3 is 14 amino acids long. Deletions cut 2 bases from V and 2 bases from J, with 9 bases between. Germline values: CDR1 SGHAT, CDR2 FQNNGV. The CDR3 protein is CASSLNRGQETQYF. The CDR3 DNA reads TGTGCCAGCAGCTTAAATCGAGGGCAAGAGACCCAGTACTTC.

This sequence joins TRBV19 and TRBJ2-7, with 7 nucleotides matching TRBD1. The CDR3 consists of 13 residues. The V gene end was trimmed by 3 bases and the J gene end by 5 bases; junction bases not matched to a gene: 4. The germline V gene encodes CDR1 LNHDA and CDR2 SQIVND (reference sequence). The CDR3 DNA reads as TGTGCCAGTAGTATGGACAGGACCCACGAGCAGTACTTC. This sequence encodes CASSMDRTHEQYF.

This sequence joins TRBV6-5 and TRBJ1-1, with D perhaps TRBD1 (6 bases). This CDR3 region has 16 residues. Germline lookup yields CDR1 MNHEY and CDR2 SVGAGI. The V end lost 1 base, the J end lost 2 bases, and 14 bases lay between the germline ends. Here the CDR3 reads CASSYFGIRGNTEAFF. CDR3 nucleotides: TGTGCCAGCAGTTACTTCGGGATCAGGGGAAACACTGAAGCTTTCTTT.

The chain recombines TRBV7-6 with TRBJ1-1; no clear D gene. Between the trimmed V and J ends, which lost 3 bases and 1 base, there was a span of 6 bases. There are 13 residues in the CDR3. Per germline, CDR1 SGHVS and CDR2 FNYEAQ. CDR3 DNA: TGTGCCAGCAGCTTCGGAGAGAACACTGAAGCTTTCTTT. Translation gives CASSFGENTEAFF.

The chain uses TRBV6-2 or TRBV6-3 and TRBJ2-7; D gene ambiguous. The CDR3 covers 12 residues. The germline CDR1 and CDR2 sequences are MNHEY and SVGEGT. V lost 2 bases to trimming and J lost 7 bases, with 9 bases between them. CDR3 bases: TGTGCCAGCAGTTACGTGAGGTTGGAGCAGTACTTC. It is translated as CASSYVRLEQYF.

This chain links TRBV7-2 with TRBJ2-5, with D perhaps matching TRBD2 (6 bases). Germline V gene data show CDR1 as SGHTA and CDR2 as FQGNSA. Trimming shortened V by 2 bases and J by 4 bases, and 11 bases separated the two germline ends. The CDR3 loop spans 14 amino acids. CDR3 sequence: CASSLRGGGETQYF. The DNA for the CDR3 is TGTGCCAGCAGCTTAAGGGGAGGAGGAGAGACCCAGTACTTC.